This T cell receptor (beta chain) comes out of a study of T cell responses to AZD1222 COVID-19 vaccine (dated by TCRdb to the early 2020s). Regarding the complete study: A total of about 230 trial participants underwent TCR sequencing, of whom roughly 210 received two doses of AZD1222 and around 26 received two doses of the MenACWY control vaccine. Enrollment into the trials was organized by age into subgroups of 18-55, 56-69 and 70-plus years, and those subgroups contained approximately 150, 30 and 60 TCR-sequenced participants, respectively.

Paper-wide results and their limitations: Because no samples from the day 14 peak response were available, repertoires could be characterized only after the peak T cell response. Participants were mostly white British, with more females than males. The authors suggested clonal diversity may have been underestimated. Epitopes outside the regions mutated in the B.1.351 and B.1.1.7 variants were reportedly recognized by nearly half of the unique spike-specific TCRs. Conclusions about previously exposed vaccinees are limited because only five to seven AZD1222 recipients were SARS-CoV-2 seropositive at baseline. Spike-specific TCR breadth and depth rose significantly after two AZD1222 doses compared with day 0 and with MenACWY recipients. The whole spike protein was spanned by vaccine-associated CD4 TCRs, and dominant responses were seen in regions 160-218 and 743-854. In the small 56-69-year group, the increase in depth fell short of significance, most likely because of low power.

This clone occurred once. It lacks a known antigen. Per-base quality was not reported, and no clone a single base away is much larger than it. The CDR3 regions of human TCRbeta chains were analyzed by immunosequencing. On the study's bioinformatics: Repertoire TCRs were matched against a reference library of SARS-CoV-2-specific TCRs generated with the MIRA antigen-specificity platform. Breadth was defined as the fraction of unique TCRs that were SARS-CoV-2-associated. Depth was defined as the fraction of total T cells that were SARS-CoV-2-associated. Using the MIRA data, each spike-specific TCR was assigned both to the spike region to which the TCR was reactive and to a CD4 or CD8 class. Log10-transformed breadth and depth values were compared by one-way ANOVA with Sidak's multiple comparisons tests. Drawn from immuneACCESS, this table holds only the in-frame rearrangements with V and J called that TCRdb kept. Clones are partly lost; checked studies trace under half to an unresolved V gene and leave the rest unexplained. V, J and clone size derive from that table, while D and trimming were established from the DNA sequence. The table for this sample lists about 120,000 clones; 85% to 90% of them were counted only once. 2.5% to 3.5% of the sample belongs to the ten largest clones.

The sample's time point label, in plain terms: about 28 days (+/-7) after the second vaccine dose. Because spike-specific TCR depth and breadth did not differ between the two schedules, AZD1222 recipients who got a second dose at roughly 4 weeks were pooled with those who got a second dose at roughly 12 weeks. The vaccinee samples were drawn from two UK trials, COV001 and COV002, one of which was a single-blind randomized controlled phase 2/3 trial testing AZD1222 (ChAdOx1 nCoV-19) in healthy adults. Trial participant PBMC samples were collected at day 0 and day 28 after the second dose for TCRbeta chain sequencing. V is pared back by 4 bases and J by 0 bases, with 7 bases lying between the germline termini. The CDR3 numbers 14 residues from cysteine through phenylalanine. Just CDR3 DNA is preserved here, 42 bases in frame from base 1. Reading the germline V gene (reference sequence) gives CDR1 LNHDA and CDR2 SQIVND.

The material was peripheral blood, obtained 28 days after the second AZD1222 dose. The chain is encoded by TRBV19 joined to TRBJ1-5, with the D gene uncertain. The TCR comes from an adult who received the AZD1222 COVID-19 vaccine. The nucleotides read TGTGCCAGTAGTACGAGAGCTAGCAATCAGCCCCAGCATTTT. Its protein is CASSTRASNQPQHF. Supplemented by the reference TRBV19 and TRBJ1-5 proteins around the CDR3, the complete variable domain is DGGITQSPKYLFRKEGQNVTLSCEQNLNHDAMYWYRQDPGQGLRLIYYSQIVNDFQKGDIAEGYSVSREKKESFPLTVTSAQKNPTAFYLCASSTRASNQPQHFGDGTRLSIL.